These 25 T cell receptor beta chains came from one sample sequenced in a study of blood T cell repertoires in COVID-19. TCRdb keeps only in-frame clones here, not all; method: immunoSEQ multiplex PCR. The sample lists approximately 52,000 clones; more than 75% were seen once. The sample taken for sequencing was peripheral blood. These receptors all come from an older man with acute or convalescent COVID-19.

The chain carries TRBV13 and TRBJ2-7, with 9 positions matching TRBD1. Germline lookup yields CDR1 PRHDT and CDR2 FYEKMQ (reference sequence). This CDR3 is 14 amino acids long. J gave up 2 bases and V 5 bases, and 4 bases lay outside the gene matches. The CDR3 protein is CASSVGQGPYEQYF. In DNA, the CDR3 is TGTGCCAGCAGCGTTGGACAGGGGCCCTACGAGCAGTACTTC.

CDR3 nucleotide sequence: TGTGCCAGCAGCAAAAGGCAGGGTAACGATCAGCCCCAGCATTTT. Amino acid sequence: CASSKRQGNDQPQHF. This chain links TRBV21-1 with TRBJ1-5; the table gives TRBD1 as D, unverified against the DNA. TRBV21-1 is flagged as a pseudogene. This CDR3 has 15 amino acids.

This clone was observed a few times. The V gene is TRBV4-2, the J gene TRBJ1-2; no clear D gene. The CDR3 covers 15 residues. The V gene's germline CDR1 is LGHNA and CDR2 YNFKEQ. Deletions cut 0 bases from V and 4 bases from J, with 12 bases between. CDR3 nucleotides: TGTGCCAGCAGCCAAGATCGCGGAGGATTCTATGGCTACACCTTC. Translated: CASSQDRGGFYGYTF.

The rearrangement links TRBV10-3 to TRBJ2-7; D is unresolved. The CDR3 has 11 residues. Germline V gene data show CDR1 as ENHRY and CDR2 as SYGVKD. Trimming took 4 bases from V and 6 from J, leaving 7 bases between them. DNA of the CDR3: TGTGCCATCAGTGTTAGTGCCGAGCAGTACTTC. Encoded protein: CAISVSAEQYF.

The gene calls are TRBV18 and TRBJ2-1; 10 bases line up with TRBD2. V lost 4 bases to trimming and J lost 10 bases; unmatched junction nucleotides: 10. Germline V gene sequence: CDR1 KGHSH, CDR2 LQKENI. CDR3 length: 15 amino acids. In nucleotides, the CDR3 is TGTGCCAGCTCACTACACTCTAGCGGGAGCGCCGAGCAGTTCTTC. It translates to CASSLHSSGSAEQFF.

This sequence joins TRBV6-2 or TRBV6-3 and TRBJ1-2; TRBD1 matches 7 bases. This CDR3 region has 17 residues. The germline CDR1 and CDR2 sequences are MNHEY and SVGEGT. V gave up 5 bases and J gave up 4 bases; unmatched junction bases: 16. In DNA, the CDR3 is TGTGCCAGCAGTCGGACAGGTTGGGCCACTACGGGCTATGGCTACACCTTC. It specifies CASSRTGWATTGYGYTF.

This rearrangement joins TRBV19 to TRBJ1-5, with D unresolved. CDR1 LNHDA and CDR2 SQIVND come from the germline V gene (reference sequence). The V end lost 6 bases, the J end lost 4 bases, and 10 bases lay between the germline ends. The CDR3 totals 13 residues. CDR3: CASSPGENQPQHF. DNA of the CDR3: TGTGCCAGTAGCCCCGGGGAGAATCAGCCCCAGCATTTT.

This chain links TRBV19 with TRBJ1-2, with D unclear. V lost 7 bases to trimming and J lost 6 bases, with 15 bases between them. The CDR3 is 13 amino acids. Germline CDR1 LNHDA, CDR2 SQIVND (reference sequence). This CDR3 is CASKVNIGNGYTF. The CDR3 nucleotides read TGTGCCAGTAAAGTCAACATCGGGAATGGCTACACCTTC.

V usage is TRBV11-3 and J usage is TRBJ2-7; 9 bases fit TRBD1. The CDR3 is 14 amino acids. V gave up 5 bases and J gave up 6 bases; unmatched junction bases: 8. Germline V gene sequence: CDR1 SGHNT, CDR2 YENEEA. The chain's CDR3 is CASSEQGAYGEQYF. The CDR3 coding sequence is TGTGCCAGCAGCGAACAGGGGGCTTACGGCGAGCAGTACTTC.

This clone was seen once. The V call is TRBV18, the J call TRBJ2-2, with 7 bases that match TRBD2. This CDR3 is 16 amino acids long. V lost 3 bases to trimming and J lost 3 bases; unmatched junction nucleotides: 7. Germline V gene data show CDR1 as KGHSH and CDR2 as LQKENI. DNA for the CDR3: TGTGCCAGCTCACCCTTCCAGGGAGGGGACACCGGGGAGCTGTTTTTT. Its protein product is CASSPFQGGDTGELFF.

This chain uses TRBV19 with TRBJ1-2; 9 bases align to TRBD1. Germline loops: CDR1 LNHDA, CDR2 SQIVND (reference sequence). The CDR3 totals 16 residues. The trim removed 5 bases at V and 5 bases at J, leaving 12 bases unmatched. In DNA, the CDR3 is TGTGCCAGTAGTTCGGGACAGGGTGGCCCGAGTTATGGCTACACCTTC. Translated, it gives CASSSGQGGPSYGYTF.

J is TRBJ1-1 and V is TRBV4-1; TRBD1 aligns across 7 bases. This CDR3 is built from 15 residues. V trimming: 0 bases; J trimming: 9 bases; junction bases outside the gene matches: 10. Per germline, CDR1 MGHRA and CDR2 YSYEKL. CDR3 in amino acids: CASSQDIGSGGKAFF. The DNA of the CDR3 is TGCGCCAGCAGCCAAGATATAGGGTCAGGGGGTAAAGCTTTCTTT.

This chain uses TRBV7-9 with TRBJ2-1; D might be TRBD2 (6 bases). Trimming stripped 3 bases from V and 1 base from J, with 16 bases between. The CDR3 sequence is 17 residues long. Germline CDR1 and CDR2: SEHNR and FQNEAQ (reference sequence). Here the CDR3 reads CASSFRGKRRSYNEQFF. CDR3 DNA sequence: TGTGCCAGCAGCTTCCGCGGGAAACGAAGATCCTACAATGAGCAGTTCTTC. Complete variable domain (other parts from reference TRBV7-9 and TRBJ2-1): DTGVSQNPRHKITKRGQNVTFRCDPISEHNRLYWYRQTLGQGPEFLTYFQNEAQLEKSRLLSDRFSAERPKGSFSTLEIQRTEQGDSAMYLCASSFRGKRRSYNEQFFGPGTRLTVL.

This clone came up once. This chain uses TRBV10-3 with TRBJ2-6; D possibly corresponds to TRBD2 (6 bases). Germline-derived CDR1 and CDR2 are ENHRY and SYGVKD. The CDR3 contains 14 residues. Between the trimmed V and J ends, which lost 8 bases and 0 bases, there was a span of 8 bases. The CDR3 protein is CAIGDSSGANVLTF. The DNA of the CDR3 is TGTGCCATCGGGGACTCCTCTGGGGCCAACGTCCTGACTTTC.

The chain carries TRBV6-5 and TRBJ2-1; 7 positions agree with TRBD1. The CDR3 totals 13 residues. The germline V gene encodes CDR1 MNHEY and CDR2 SVGAGI. The V segment lost 4 bases and the J segment 10 bases; nucleotides outside the gene matches: 7. The DNA of the CDR3 is TGTGCCAGCAGTTTGACAGGGTCCGGGGAGCAGTTCTTC. It is translated as CASSLTGSGEQFF.

The rearrangement joins TRBV28 to TRBJ1-5, with 7 bases matching TRBD1. The germline gives CDR1 MDHEN, CDR2 SYDVKM. Trimming removed 4 bases from V and 2 bases from J; junction bases left unmatched: 2. The CDR3 has 14 residues. DNA for the CDR3: TGTGCCAGCAGTTCAGGGGGAGGCAATCAGCCCCAGCATTTT. Protein: CASSSGGGNQPQHF.

The gene calls are TRBV24-1 and TRBJ2-5, with TRBD1 as a possible D gene (8 bases). V was shortened by 2 bases and J by 3 bases, with 15 bases between the two germline ends. The CDR3 covers 16 residues. Germline CDR1 is KGHDR and CDR2 is SFDVKD. CDR3 in DNA: TGTGCCACCAGTGATTCAGGGGGCGCGGGGGAAGAGACCCAGTACTTC. Residues: CATSDSGGAGEETQYF.

The chain couples TRBV7-7 to TRBJ2-2; 7 positions agree with TRBD2. Germline values: CDR1 SSHAT, CDR2 FNYEAQ (reference sequence). V gave up 6 bases and J gave up 1 base; unmatched junction bases: 8. The length of the CDR3 is 16 residues. CDR3 region: CASRTREGLNTGELFF. Here the CDR3 DNA reads TGTGCCAGCAGAACTAGGGAGGGCCTGAACACCGGGGAGCTGTTTTTT.

This clone was recorded only once. The chain couples TRBV7-9 to TRBJ2-1, with 8 bases identical to TRBD2. Germline V lookup: CDR1 SEHNR, CDR2 FQNEAQ (reference sequence). CDR3 length: 15 residues. Trimming took 3 bases from V and 4 from J; bases not matched to a gene: 5. This CDR3 is CASSFRTSQYNEQFF. The CDR3 DNA follows: TGTGCCAGCAGCTTCCGGACTAGCCAATACAATGAGCAGTTCTTC.

The gene calls are TRBV29-1 and TRBJ1-1; D perhaps matches TRBD1 (5 bases). V was pared by 3 bases and J by 7 bases, with 18 bases between. Germline V lookup: CDR1 SQVTM, CDR2 ANQGSEA. The CDR3 is made up of 14 amino acids. The DNA of the CDR3 is TGCAGCGTTGACGTCACAAGGGGCCAGGGTGAAGCTTTCTTT. It codes for CSVDVTRGQGEAFF.

This clone was observed once. This chain links TRBV7-2 with TRBJ2-7, with D possibly being TRBD2 (5 bases). This CDR3 is 13 amino acids long. CDR1 is SGHTA, CDR2 FQGNSA, per germline. V lost 5 bases to trimming and J lost 6 bases, with 14 bases between them. CDR3 region: CASSERVGSEQYF. CDR3 sequence (DNA): TGTGCCAGCAGCGAGAGGGTAGGGTCCGAGCAGTACTTC.

This clone was seen more than once but under ten times. This chain uses TRBV30 with TRBJ1-5, with D possibly TRBD1 on 6 matching bases. Trimming left V 3 bases short and J 4 bases short, with 16 bases between. Germline V lookup: CDR1 GTSNPN, CDR2 SVGIG (reference sequence). There are 15 residues in the CDR3. The CDR3 here is CAWRAQRGNNQPQHF. As DNA, the CDR3 is TGTGCCTGGAGGGCCCAAAGGGGGAATAATCAGCCCCAGCATTTT. The full variable domain, its missing parts supplied by reference TRBV30 and TRBJ1-5, is SQTIHQWPATLVQPVGSPLSLECTVEGTSNPNLYWYRQAAGRGLQLLFYSVGIGQISSEVPQNLSASRPQDRQFILSSKKLLLSDSGFYLCAWRAQRGNNQPQHFGDGTRLSIL.

The V gene is TRBV6-4, the J gene TRBJ1-2, with TRBD1 as a possible D gene (6 bases). Trimming took off 6 bases at V and 4 bases at J, with 12 bases between the two ends. The CDR3 is made up of 13 amino acids. In germline, CDR1 is MRHNA, CDR2 SNTAGT. The CDR3 spells CASSLGGGYGYTF. CDR3 DNA sequence: TGTGCCAGCAGCCTAGGGGGTGGCTATGGCTACACCTTC.

The chain carries TRBV24-1 and TRBJ2-1; maybe TRBD2 (5 bases). This CDR3 contains 14 residues. Germline V gene lookup returns CDR1 KGHDR and CDR2 SFDVKD. V gave up 10 bases and J gave up 8 bases, with 20 bases separating them. CDR3 nucleotide sequence: TGTGCCACTGTCTCAAACGCGGGTGGTTATGAGCAGTTCTTC. Protein: CATVSNAGGYEQFF.

This clone was counted a few times. V usage is TRBV7-6 and J usage is TRBJ1-1; TRBD1 aligns across 7 bases. This CDR3 comprises 15 residues. The trim removed 5 bases at V and 2 bases at J, leaving 8 bases unmatched. CDR1 SGHVS and CDR2 FNYEAQ come from the germline V gene. CDR3 in amino acids: CASSPSGTVNTEAFF. Written as DNA, the CDR3 is TGTGCCAGCAGCCCTTCCGGGACAGTAAACACTGAAGCTTTCTTT.